This is a list of T cell receptor beta chains from one sample in a study of neurological immune-mediated disorders. TCRdb fed the 5' RACE reads into MiXCR, producing one record per CDR3 protein. Here the sample spans tens of thousands of distinct CDR3 sequences, more than 3% being singletons. Sequencing was performed on PBMCs. The receptors shown here come from a man under 40 with multiple sclerosis. Each CDR3 is given with its conserved first and last residue. D genes are given only for firm matches. A clone size is listed for some rows: how often the clone was seen (once, few, many), or a class if it is expanded.

D,J,size,V,CDR3,DNA
-,TRBJ1-1,many,TRBV18,CASSLINTEAFF,TGTGCCAGCTCACTTATAAACACTGAAGCTTTCTTT
TRBD1,TRBJ2-5,-,TRBV5-1,CASSYYSGGRETQYF,TGCGCCAGCAGCTATTACTCAGGGGGCCGAGAGACCCAGTACTTC
-,TRBJ2-1,many,TRBV27,CASSYTGTPNEQFF,TGTGCCAGCAGTTATACCGGGACCCCCAATGAGCAGTTCTTC
-,TRBJ1-5,many,TRBV5-6,CASSLGPGQTGKPQHF,TGTGCCAGCAGCTTGGGGCCCGGACAGACGGGCAAGCCCCAGCATTTT
-,TRBJ2-7,few,TRBV20-1,CSAPDWNGSSYEQYF,TGCAGTGCGCCCGACTGGAACGGGAGCTCCTACGAGCAGTACTTC
-,TRBJ2-7,many,TRBV5-1,CASNEENSYEQYF,TGCGCCAGCAACGAAGAAAACTCCTACGAGCAGTACTTC
-,TRBJ1-1,many,TRBV20-1,CSARTQMNTEAFF,TGCAGTGCCCGGACCCAGATGAACACTGAAGCTTTCTTT
-,TRBJ1-1,-,TRBV6-4,CASSVTENTEAFF,TGTGCCAGCAGTGTTACAGAGAACACTGAAGCTTTCTTT
-,TRBJ2-7,many,TRBV20-1,CSAQPQNEQYF,TGCAGTGCGCAACCTCAGAACGAGCAGTACTTC
-,TRBJ2-1,many,TRBV6-5,CASSSVPFLEAAEQFF,TGTGCCAGCAGTTCTGTTCCTTTTCTAGAGGCGGCTGAGCAGTTCTTC
-,TRBJ1-5,many,TRBV9,CASSVGSGNQPQHF,TGTGCCAGCAGCGTAGGGTCAGGGAATCAGCCCCAGCATTTT
-,TRBJ1-4,many,TRBV15,CATSRGETPPTNEKLFF,TGTGCCACCAGCAGAGGGGAGACACCCCCAACTAATGAAAAACTGTTTTTT
TRBD1,TRBJ2-3,many,TRBV5-1,CASRSTRTGGNTDTQYF,TGCGCCAGCAGATCAACTCGGACAGGGGGCAACACAGATACGCAGTATTTT
-,TRBJ1-1,medium-sized,TRBV10-3,CAISEKIGTTEAFF,TGTGCCATCAGTGAGAAGATAGGGACCACTGAAGCTTTCTTT
-,TRBJ1-1,few,TRBV4-2,CASSQEGRGNTEAFF,TGTGCCAGCAGCCAAGAAGGTAGGGGAAACACTGAAGCTTTCTTT
TRBD2,TRBJ2-1,-,TRBV5-1,CASSQQELAAWVGEQFF,TGCGCCAGCAGCCAACAAGAACTAGCGGCATGGGTGGGTGAGCAGTTCTTC
-,TRBJ2-1,many,TRBV5-1,CASSLARNEQFF,TGCGCCAGCAGCTTGGCCCGTAATGAGCAGTTCTTC
TRBD1,TRBJ1-2,many,TRBV6-4,CASSDSSERGRGYTF,TGTGCCAGCAGTGACTCGAGCGAGAGGGGGCGAGGCTACACCTTC
TRBD2,TRBJ2-3,many,TRBV5-1,CASSLRTSGSTDTQYF,TGCGCCAGCAGCCTCCGTACTAGCGGGAGCACAGATACGCAGTATTTT
-,TRBJ2-2,many,TRBV20-1,CSARRRGLRGTGELFF,TGCAGTGCTAGGAGGAGGGGCCTTAGGGGCACCGGGGAGCTGTTTTTT
-,TRBJ1-1,many,TRBV12-3/TRBV12-4,CASTGWAGPSVEAFF,TGTGCCAGCACCGGCTGGGCAGGGCCTTCGGTTGAAGCTTTCTTT
-,TRBJ2-7,many,TRBV27,CASSSTTFPSGEQYF,TGTGCCAGCAGTTCGACTACTTTTCCATCGGGAGAGCAGTACTTC
TRBD2,TRBJ2-2,many,TRBV5-1,CASSLVLAGRTGELFF,TGCGCCAGCAGCTTGGTGTTAGCGGGTCGAACCGGGGAGCTGTTTTTT
TRBD1,TRBJ2-2,many,TRBV5-1,CASSLQGADTGELFF,TGCGCCAGCAGCTTACAGGGGGCAGACACCGGGGAGCTGTTTTTT
TRBD1,TRBJ2-7,many,TRBV11-2,CASSLVGTGLTYEQYF,TGTGCCAGCAGCTTAGTGGGGACAGGGTTAACGTACGAGCAGTACTTC
TRBD1,TRBJ1-6,many,TRBV5-1,CASSLMGQTNSPLHF,TGCGCCAGCAGCTTGATGGGACAGACGAATTCACCCCTCCACTTT
TRBD1,TRBJ2-6,many,TRBV7-9,CASSPDRELSGANVLTF,TGTGCCAGCAGCCCGGACAGGGAACTATCTGGGGCCAACGTCCTGACTTTC
TRBD1,TRBJ1-2,many,TRBV5-1,CASSLDPGQGNYGYTF,TGCGCCAGCAGCTTGGACCCGGGACAGGGGAACTATGGCTACACCTTC
TRBD1,TRBJ1-1,many,TRBV29-1,CSVFRQGAHTEAFF,TGCAGCGTTTTTCGACAGGGGGCTCACACTGAAGCTTTCTTT
-,TRBJ2-7,many,TRBV15,CATSRDGPYEQYF,TGTGCCACCAGCAGAGATGGGCCCTACGAGCAGTACTTC
-,TRBJ1-4,many,TRBV6-6,CASSYSRSTNEKLFF,TGTGCCAGCAGTTACTCGAGGTCAACTAATGAAAAACTGTTTTTT
-,TRBJ1-6,-,TRBV27,CASSSGPGSPLNF,TGTGCCAGCAGTTCCGGCCCGGGTTCACCCCTCAACTTT
TRBD2,TRBJ2-1,many,TRBV12-3/TRBV12-4,CASSKKPGGSSYNEQFF,TGTGCCAGCAGTAAAAAGCCCGGGGGGAGCTCCTACAATGAGCAGTTCTTC
TRBD1,TRBJ1-1,many,TRBV25-1,CASSETWIGGWAEAFF,TGTGCCAGCAGTGAAACTTGGATAGGGGGCTGGGCTGAAGCTTTCTTT
-,TRBJ1-1,many,TRBV28,CASSISVTGNTEAFF,TGTGCCAGCAGCATCTCCGTGACAGGGAACACTGAAGCTTTCTTT
TRBD1,TRBJ1-1,many,TRBV5-1,CASSGTGYAFF,TGCGCCAGCAGCGGGACAGGGTACGCTTTCTTT
-,TRBJ2-4,many,TRBV28,CASSSGLLLAKNIQYF,TGTGCCAGCAGTTCAGGACTGTTACTAGCCAAAAACATTCAGTACTTC
-,TRBJ2-7,many,TRBV7-6,CASSYRASYEQYF,TGTGCCAGCAGCTACAGGGCATCCTACGAGCAGTACTTC
-,TRBJ2-1,-,TRBV7-3,CASSPQSNSGANLGEQFF,TGTGCCAGCAGCCCACAATCCAATAGCGGAGCAAACCTGGGTGAGCAGTTCTTC
-,TRBJ1-2,many,TRBV6-6,CASMAGVNYGYTF,TGTGCCAGCATGGCGGGGGTTAACTATGGCTACACCTTC
-,TRBJ2-1,many,TRBV20-1,CSASVNEQFF,TGCAGTGCCTCAGTGAATGAGCAGTTCTTC
TRBD1,TRBJ2-7,many,TRBV11-2,CASSLGQGDSYEQYF,TGTGCCAGCAGCTTAGGCCAGGGGGACTCCTACGAGCAGTACTTC
TRBD1,TRBJ2-5,many,TRBV28,CASSLRGGEGTQYF,TGTGCCAGCAGTTTAAGAGGGGGCGAGGGGACCCAGTACTTC
TRBD2,TRBJ2-5,many,TRBV3-1,CASEEAGDSETQYF,TGTGCCAGCGAGGAGGCGGGAGACTCAGAGACCCAGTACTTC
-,TRBJ2-1,many,TRBV20-1,CSAFLQGQQFF,TGCAGTGCGTTCCTCCAAGGACAGCAGTTCTTC